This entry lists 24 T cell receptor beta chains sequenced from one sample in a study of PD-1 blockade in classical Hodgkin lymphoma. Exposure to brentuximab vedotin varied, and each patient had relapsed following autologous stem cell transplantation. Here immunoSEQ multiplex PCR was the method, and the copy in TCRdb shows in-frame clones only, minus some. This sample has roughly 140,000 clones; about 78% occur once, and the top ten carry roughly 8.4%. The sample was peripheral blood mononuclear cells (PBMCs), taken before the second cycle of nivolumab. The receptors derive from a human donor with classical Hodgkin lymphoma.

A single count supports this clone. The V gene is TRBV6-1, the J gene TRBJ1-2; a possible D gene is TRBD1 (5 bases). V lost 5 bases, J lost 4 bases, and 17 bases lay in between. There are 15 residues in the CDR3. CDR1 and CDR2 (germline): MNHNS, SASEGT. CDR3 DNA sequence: TGTGCCAGCAGTACCTTTCAGGGCCGAGGCTATGGCTACACCTTC. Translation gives CASSTFQGRGYGYTF.

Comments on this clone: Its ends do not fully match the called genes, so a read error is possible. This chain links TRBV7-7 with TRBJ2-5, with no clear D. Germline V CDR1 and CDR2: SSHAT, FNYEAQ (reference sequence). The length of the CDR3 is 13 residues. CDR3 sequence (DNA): TGTGCTAGCAGCTTAGAGTACCAAGAGACCCAGTACTTC. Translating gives CASSLEYQETQYF.

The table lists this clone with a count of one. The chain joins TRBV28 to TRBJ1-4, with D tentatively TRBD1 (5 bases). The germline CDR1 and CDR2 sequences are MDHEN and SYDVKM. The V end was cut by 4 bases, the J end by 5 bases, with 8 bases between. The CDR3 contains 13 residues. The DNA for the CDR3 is TGTGCCAGCAGTTGGGACTCGAATGAAAAACTGTTTTTT. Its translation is CASSWDSNEKLFF.

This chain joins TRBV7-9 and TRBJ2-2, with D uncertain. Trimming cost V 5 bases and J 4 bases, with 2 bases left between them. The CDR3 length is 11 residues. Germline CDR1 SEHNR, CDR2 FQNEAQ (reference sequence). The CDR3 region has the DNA TGTGCCAGCAGCACCACCGGGGAGCTGTTTTTT. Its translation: CASSTTGELFF.

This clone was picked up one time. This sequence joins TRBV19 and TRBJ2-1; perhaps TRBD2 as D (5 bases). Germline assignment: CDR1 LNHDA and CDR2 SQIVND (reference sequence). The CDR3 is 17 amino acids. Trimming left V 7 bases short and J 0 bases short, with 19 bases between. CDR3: CASTRFFGGSSYNEQFF. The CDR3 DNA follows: TGTGCCAGTACCCGCTTCTTCGGTGGGAGCTCCTACAATGAGCAGTTCTTC.

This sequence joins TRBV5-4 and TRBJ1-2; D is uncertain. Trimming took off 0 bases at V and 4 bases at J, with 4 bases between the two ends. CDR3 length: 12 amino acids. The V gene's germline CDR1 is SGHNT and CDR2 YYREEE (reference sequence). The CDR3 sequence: CASSLDIYGYTF. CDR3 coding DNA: TGTGCCAGCAGCTTGGATATCTATGGCTACACCTTC.

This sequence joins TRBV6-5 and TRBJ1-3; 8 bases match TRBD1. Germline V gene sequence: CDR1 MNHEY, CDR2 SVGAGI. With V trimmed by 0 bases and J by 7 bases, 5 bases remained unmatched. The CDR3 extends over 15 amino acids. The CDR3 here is CASSYSTPGGNTIYF. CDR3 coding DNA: TGTGCCAGCAGTTACTCGACTCCAGGGGGCAACACCATATATTTT.

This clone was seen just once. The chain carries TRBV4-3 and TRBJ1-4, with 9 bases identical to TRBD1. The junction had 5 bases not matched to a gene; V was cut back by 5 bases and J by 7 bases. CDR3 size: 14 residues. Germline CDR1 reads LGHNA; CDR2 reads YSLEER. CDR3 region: CASSWGQGTEKLFF. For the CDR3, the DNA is TGCGCCAGCAGCTGGGGACAGGGTACTGAAAAACTGTTTTTT.

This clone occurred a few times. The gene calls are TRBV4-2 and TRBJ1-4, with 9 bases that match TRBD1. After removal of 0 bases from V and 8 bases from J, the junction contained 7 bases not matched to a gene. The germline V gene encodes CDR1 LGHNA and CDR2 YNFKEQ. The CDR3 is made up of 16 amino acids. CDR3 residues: CASSQDRGQGWEKLFF. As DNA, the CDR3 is TGTGCCAGCAGCCAAGATCGGGGACAGGGTTGGGAAAAACTGTTTTTT.

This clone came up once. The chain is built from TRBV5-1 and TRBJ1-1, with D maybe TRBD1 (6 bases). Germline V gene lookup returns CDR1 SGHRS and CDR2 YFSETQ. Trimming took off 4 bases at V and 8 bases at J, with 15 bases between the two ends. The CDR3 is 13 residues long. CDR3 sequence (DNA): TGCGCCAGCAGCGTAAACAGGGCCGGGGAAGCTTTCTTT. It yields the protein CASSVNRAGEAFF.

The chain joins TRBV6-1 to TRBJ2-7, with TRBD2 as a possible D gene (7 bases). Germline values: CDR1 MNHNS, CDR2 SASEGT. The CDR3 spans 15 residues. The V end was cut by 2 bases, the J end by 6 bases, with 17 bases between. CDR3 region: CASSELGGAPGEQYF. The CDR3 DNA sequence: TGTGCCAGCAGTGAACTAGGGGGGGCGCCAGGCGAGCAGTACTTC.

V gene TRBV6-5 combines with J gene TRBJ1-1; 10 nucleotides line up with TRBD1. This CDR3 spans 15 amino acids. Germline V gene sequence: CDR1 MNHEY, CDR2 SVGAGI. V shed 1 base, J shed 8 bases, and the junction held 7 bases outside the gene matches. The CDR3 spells CASSYLPGQGLEAFF. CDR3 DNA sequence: TGTGCCAGCAGTTACTTGCCGGGACAGGGGTTAGAAGCTTTCTTT.

Written as DNA, the CDR3 is TGTGCCACCAGCAGAGTGGGTCAGCCCCAGCATTTT. Protein: CATSRVGQPQHF. This sequence joins TRBV15 and TRBJ1-5; D is undetermined. Per the germline V gene, CDR1 is LNHNV and CDR2 is YYDKDF (reference sequence). Trimming cost V 1 base and J 6 bases, with 4 bases left between them. The CDR3 is 12 amino acids.

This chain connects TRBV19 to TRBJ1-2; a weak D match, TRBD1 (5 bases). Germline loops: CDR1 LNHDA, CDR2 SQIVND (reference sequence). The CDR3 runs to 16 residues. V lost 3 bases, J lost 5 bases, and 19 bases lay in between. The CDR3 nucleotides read TGTGCCAGTAGTATTTCGTTGCAGGGAGTCGGGTATGGCTACACCTTC. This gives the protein CASSISLQGVGYGYTF.

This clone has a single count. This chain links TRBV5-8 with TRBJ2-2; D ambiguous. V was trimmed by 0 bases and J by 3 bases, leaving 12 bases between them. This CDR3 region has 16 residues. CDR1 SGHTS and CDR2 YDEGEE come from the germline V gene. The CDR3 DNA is TGTGCCAGCAGCTTGGGCTGGTGGGGTGACACCGGGGAGCTGTTTTTT. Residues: CASSLGWWGDTGELFF.

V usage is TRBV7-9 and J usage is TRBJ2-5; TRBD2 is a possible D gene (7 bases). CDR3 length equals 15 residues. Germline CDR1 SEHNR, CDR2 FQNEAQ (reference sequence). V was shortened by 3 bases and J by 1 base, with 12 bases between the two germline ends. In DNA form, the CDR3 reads TGTGCCAGCAGCTTCCCGGGGGGCATCCAAGAGACCCAGTACTTC. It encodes CASSFPGGIQETQYF.

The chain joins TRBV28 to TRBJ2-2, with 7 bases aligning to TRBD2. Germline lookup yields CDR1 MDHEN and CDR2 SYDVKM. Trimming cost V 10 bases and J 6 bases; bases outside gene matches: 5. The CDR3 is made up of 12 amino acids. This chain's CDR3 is CATGGVPGELFF. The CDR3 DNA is TGTGCCACTGGGGGGGTTCCCGGGGAGCTGTTTTTT. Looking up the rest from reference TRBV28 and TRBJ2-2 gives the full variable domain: DVKVTQSSRYLVKRTGEKVFLECVQDMDHENMFWYRQDPGLGLRLIYFSYDVKMKEKGDIPEGYSVSREKKERFSLILESASTNQTSMYLCATGGVPGELFFGEGSRLTVL.

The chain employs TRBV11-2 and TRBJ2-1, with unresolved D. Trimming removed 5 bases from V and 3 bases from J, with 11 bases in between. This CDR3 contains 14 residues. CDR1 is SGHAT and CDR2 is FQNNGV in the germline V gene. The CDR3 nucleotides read TGTGCCAGCAGCACCCGGGCCCGCTACAATGAGCAGTTCTTC. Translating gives CASSTRARYNEQFF. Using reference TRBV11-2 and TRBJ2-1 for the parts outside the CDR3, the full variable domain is EAGVAQSPRYKIIEKRQSVAFWCNPISGHATLYWYQQILGQGPKLLIQFQNNGVVDDSQLPKDRFSAERLKGVDSTLKIQPAKLEDSAVYLCASSTRARYNEQFFGPGTRLTVL.

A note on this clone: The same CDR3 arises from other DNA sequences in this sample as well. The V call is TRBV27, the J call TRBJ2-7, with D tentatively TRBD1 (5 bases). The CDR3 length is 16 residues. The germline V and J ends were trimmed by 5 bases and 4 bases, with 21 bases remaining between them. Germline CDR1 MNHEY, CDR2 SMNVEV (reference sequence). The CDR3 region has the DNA TGTGCCAGCAGTGACATTAGGGGAACCACCCCTTACGAGCAGTACTTC. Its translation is CASSDIRGTTPYEQYF.

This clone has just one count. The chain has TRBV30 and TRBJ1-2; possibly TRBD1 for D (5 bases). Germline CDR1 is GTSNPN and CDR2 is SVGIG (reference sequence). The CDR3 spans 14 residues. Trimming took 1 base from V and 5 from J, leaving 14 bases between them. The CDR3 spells CAWSAVTAMYGYTF. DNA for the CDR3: TGTGCCTGGAGTGCAGTGACAGCCATGTATGGCTACACCTTC.

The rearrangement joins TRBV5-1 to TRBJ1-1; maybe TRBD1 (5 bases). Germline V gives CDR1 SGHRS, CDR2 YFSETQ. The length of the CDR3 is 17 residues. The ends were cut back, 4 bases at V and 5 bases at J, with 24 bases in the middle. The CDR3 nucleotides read TGCGCCAGCAGCCACCCACTCCCTAGGGGTCTTAGGACTGAAGCTTTCTTT. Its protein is CASSHPLPRGLRTEAFF.

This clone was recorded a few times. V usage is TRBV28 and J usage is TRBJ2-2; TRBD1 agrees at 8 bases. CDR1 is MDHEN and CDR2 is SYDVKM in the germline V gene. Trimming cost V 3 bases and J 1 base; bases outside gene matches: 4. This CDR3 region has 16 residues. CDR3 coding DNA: TGTGCCAGCAGTTTTTGGGACAGGATGAACACCGGGGAGCTGTTTTTT. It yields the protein CASSFWDRMNTGELFF. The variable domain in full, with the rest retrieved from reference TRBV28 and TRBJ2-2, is DVKVTQSSRYLVKRTGEKVFLECVQDMDHENMFWYRQDPGLGLRLIYFSYDVKMKEKGDIPEGYSVSREKKERFSLILESASTNQTSMYLCASSFWDRMNTGELFFGEGSRLTVL.

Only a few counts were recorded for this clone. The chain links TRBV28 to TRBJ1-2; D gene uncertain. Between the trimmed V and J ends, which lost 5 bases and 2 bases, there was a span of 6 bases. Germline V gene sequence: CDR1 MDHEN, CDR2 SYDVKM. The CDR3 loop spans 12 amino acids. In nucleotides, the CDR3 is TGTGCCAGCAGTGCACCCAACTATGGCTACACCTTC. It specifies CASSAPNYGYTF.

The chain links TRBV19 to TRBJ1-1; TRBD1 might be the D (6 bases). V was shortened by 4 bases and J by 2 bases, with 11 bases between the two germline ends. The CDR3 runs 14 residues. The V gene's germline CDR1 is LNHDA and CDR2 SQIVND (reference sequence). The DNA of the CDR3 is TGTGCCAGTAGTAGTCTCAGGGGTAACACTGAAGCTTTCTTT. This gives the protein CASSSLRGNTEAFF.